The 20 T cell receptor beta chains given below trace back to one sample, sequenced in a study of blood T cell repertoires in COVID-19. Produced via immunoSEQ multiplex PCR; TCRdb's table is partial and in-frame only. Among about 110,000 clones, about 90% were seen once, and the ten largest hold 2% to 3%. Material: peripheral blood. All receptors come from a human donor in a cohort sampled during active COVID-19.

The J gene is TRBJ2-3, the V gene TRBV27, with TRBD2 matching 8 bases. V shed 0 bases and J 4 bases; nucleotides not matched to a gene: 12. Germline CDR1 MNHEY, CDR2 SMNVEV (reference sequence). The CDR3 is made up of 18 amino acids. The CDR3 loop reads CASSLSGVGTRTSDTQYF. The DNA of the CDR3 is TGTGCCAGCAGTTTATCGGGGGTGGGGACTAGAACTTCAGATACGCAGTATTTT.

The chain is built from TRBV3-1 (or the pseudogene TRBV3-2) and TRBJ2-5; D unresolved. Germline V gene lookup returns CDR1 LGHDT and CDR2 YNNKEL (reference sequence). V was clipped by 2 bases and J by 3 bases, with 10 bases between them. CDR3 size: 14 residues. The CDR3 coding sequence is TGTGCCAGCAGCCAATACCGACACGAAGAGACCCAGTACTTC. It specifies CASSQYRHEETQYF.

The rearrangement links TRBV11-2 to TRBJ1-2; 8 nucleotides match TRBD1. The CDR3 has 13 amino acids. The V gene's germline CDR1 is SGHAT and CDR2 FQNNGV. V shed 5 bases and J 5 bases; nucleotides not matched to a gene: 4. The CDR3 protein is CASSLTGGYGYTF. CDR3 nucleotide sequence: TGTGCCAGCAGCCTCACAGGGGGATATGGCTACACCTTC.

The chain is built from TRBV6-5 and TRBJ2-4; 9 positions agree with TRBD2. The V gene's germline CDR1 is MNHEY and CDR2 SVGAGI. CDR3 length: 14 residues. J gave up 7 bases and V 9 bases, and 10 bases lay outside the gene matches. As DNA, the CDR3 is TGTGCCAGTGCCCCGGGACTAGCAAGTAACATTCAGTACTTC. Translated, it gives CASAPGLASNIQYF.

This clone came up once. The V call is TRBV6-6, the J call TRBJ1-1; D remains ambiguous. The germline V gene has CDR1 MNHNY and CDR2 SVGAGI (reference sequence). The germline V and J ends were trimmed by 9 bases and 6 bases, with 17 bases remaining between them. There are 13 residues in the CDR3. Here the CDR3 DNA reads TGTGCCAGTCCCCTTCCTTTATATGCTGAAGCTTTCTTT. This gives the protein CASPLPLYAEAFF.

This chain uses TRBV6-5 with TRBJ2-1; a weak D match, TRBD2 (6 bases). The CDR3 is made up of 15 amino acids. Per the germline V gene, CDR1 is MNHEY and CDR2 is SVGAGI. V was cut by 2 bases and J by 4 bases, with 12 bases left in between. The CDR3 loop reads CASSYGTGGYNEQFF. The CDR3, as DNA: TGTGCCAGCAGTTACGGGACTGGCGGTTACAATGAGCAGTTCTTC.

This chain joins TRBV12-5 and TRBJ2-7; D is possibly TRBD2 (5 bases). V shed 0 bases and J shed 4 bases, with 16 bases lying between them. The germline gives CDR1 LGHNT, CDR2 FRNRAP. This CDR3 is built from 16 residues. The CDR3 is CASGLVGVWERYEQYF. The CDR3 DNA sequence: TGTGCTAGTGGTTTGGTTGGGGTTTGGGAGAGGTACGAGCAGTACTTC.

This clone was picked up a small number of times. The chain joins TRBV2 to TRBJ1-4; 8 positions agree with TRBD1. Per the germline V gene, CDR1 is SNHLY and CDR2 is FYNNEI. This CDR3 has 16 residues. The V segment lost 6 bases and the J segment 8 bases; nucleotides outside the gene matches: 14. CDR3 DNA sequence: TGTGCCAGCAGCGAAACTAGACAGGGGAGAGGAGAAAAACTGTTTTTT. Amino acid sequence: CASSETRQGRGEKLFF.

This sequence joins TRBV11-1 and TRBJ2-7; D is possibly TRBD1 (6 bases). The germline CDR1 and CDR2 sequences are SGHAT and FQDESV (reference sequence). The CDR3 covers 14 residues. V lost 5 bases, J lost 0 bases, and 11 bases lay in between. This CDR3 is CASSPRDNSYEQYF. The CDR3 bases are TGTGCCAGCAGCCCCCGGGACAACTCCTACGAGCAGTACTTC.

V is TRBV6-5 and J is TRBJ1-5, with TRBD1 matching over 7 bases. CDR1 MNHEY and CDR2 SVGAGI come from the germline V gene. The ends lost 7 bases at V and 1 base at J; junction bases unmatched: 4. The length of the CDR3 is 14 residues. This CDR3 reads CASTGTVSNQPQHF. CDR3 nucleotide sequence: TGTGCCAGCACCGGGACAGTGAGCAATCAGCCCCAGCATTTT.

The rearrangement joins TRBV5-6 to TRBJ2-7, with a weak D call TRBD2 (6 bases). The CDR3 consists of 17 residues. From germline, CDR1 is SGHDT and CDR2 YYEEEE. Between the trimmed V and J ends, which lost 5 bases and 3 bases, there was a span of 24 bases. The CDR3 nucleotides read TGTGCCAGCAGTTATCCTGCCCTTGCGGGACGAGTCTACGAGCAGTACTTC. It translates to CASSYPALAGRVYEQYF.

The chain uses TRBV4-1 and TRBJ2-7; 7 bases are shared with TRBD1. The CDR3 runs 15 residues. Looked up from germline, CDR1 is MGHRA and CDR2 is YSYEKL. After removal of 0 bases from V and 0 bases from J, the junction contained 2 bases not matched to a gene. The CDR3 nucleotides read TGCGCCAGCAGCCAAGATGGGACAGCCTCCTACGAGCAGTACTTC. Translated, it gives CASSQDGTASYEQYF.

This clone showed up just a few times. The rearrangement joins TRBV7-8 to TRBJ1-1, with D possibly TRBD1 on 5 matching bases. This CDR3 region has 15 residues. From germline, CDR1 is SGHVS and CDR2 FQNEAQ. The V end was cut by 0 bases, the J end by 1 base, with 9 bases between. CDR3 protein: CASSLATVWNTEAFF. CDR3 nucleotide sequence: TGTGCCAGCAGCTTAGCGACAGTCTGGAACACTGAAGCTTTCTTT.

The V call is TRBV27, the J call TRBJ1-5; D call uncertain. Germline CDR1 and CDR2: MNHEY and SMNVEV (reference sequence). V lost 5 bases and J lost 3, with 5 bases in between. CDR3 length: 12 residues. The CDR3 region is CASSPYNQPQHF. CDR3 nucleotide sequence: TGTGCCAGCAGTCCCTACAATCAGCCCCAGCATTTT.

V gene TRBV12-3 or TRBV12-4 combines with J gene TRBJ2-2; D is ambiguous. This CDR3 has 12 amino acids. The ends were cut back, 7 bases at V and 7 bases at J, with 10 bases in the middle. CDR3 DNA sequence: TGTGCCAGCACTCGGGTCGTCGGGGAGCTGTTTTTT. This codes for CASTRVVGELFF.

The chain couples TRBV18 to TRBJ2-7; 7 bases are shared with TRBD1. Germline CDR1 is KGHSH and CDR2 is LQKENI. After removal of 3 bases from V and 1 base from J, the junction contained 3 bases not matched to a gene. The CDR3 has 14 amino acids. The CDR3 sequence is CASSPRTGSYEQYF. In nucleotides, the CDR3 is TGTGCCAGCTCACCGAGGACAGGTTCCTACGAGCAGTACTTC.

The chain is built from TRBV5-1 and TRBJ2-7; no firm D call. CDR1 and CDR2 (germline): SGHRS, YFSETQ. The CDR3 length is 14 residues. V was clipped by 0 bases and J by 1 base, with 8 bases between them. The CDR3 nucleotides read TGCGCCAGCAGCTTGGTGACTGGGTCCTACGAGCAGTACTTC. Protein product: CASSLVTGSYEQYF.

The chain recombines TRBV5-1 with TRBJ2-1, with a tentative D call TRBD1 (7 bases). The CDR3 runs 14 residues. Germline assignment: CDR1 SGHRS and CDR2 YFSETQ. Trimming shortened V by 3 bases and J by 7 bases, and 14 bases separated the two germline ends. Written as DNA, the CDR3 is TGCGCCAGCAGCTCGGGAGACAGGGCTAATGAGCAGTTCTTC. Translated, it gives CASSSGDRANEQFF. Together with reference TRBV5-1 and TRBJ2-1, the CDR3 gives the full variable domain: KAGVTQTPRYLIKTRGQQVTLSCSPISGHRSVSWYQQTPGQGLQFLFEYFSETQRNKGNFPGRFSGRQFSNSRSEMNVSTLELGDSALYLCASSSGDRANEQFFGPGTRLTVL.

The J gene is TRBJ2-1, the V gene TRBV6-2 or TRBV6-3; 12 positions agree with TRBD1. V shed 5 bases and J 8 bases; nucleotides not matched to a gene: 4. The germline V gene has CDR1 MNHEY and CDR2 SVGEGT. The CDR3 runs to 14 residues. The CDR3 nucleotides read TGTGCCAGCAGTCCCGGGACAGGGGGCGATGAGCAGTTCTTC. Protein sequence: CASSPGTGGDEQFF.

This chain connects TRBV15 to TRBJ2-3, with 8 bases lining up with TRBD2. CDR1 and CDR2 (germline): LNHNV, YYDKDF (reference sequence). This CDR3 region has 17 residues. The ends lost 0 bases at V and 1 base at J; junction bases unmatched: 6. The CDR3 DNA follows: TGTGCCACCAGCAGAGATTCCAGCGGGAGTGGCACAGATACGCAGTATTTT. This codes for CATSRDSSGSGTDTQYF.